This TCR beta chain was identified in a study of beta chain features in type 1 diabetes. Study-wide points: PCR, the amplification step, might favor shorter templates, equally in patients and controls. Insertions at VDJ junctions were less frequent in type 1 diabetes patients. These patients also deleted more nucleotides at the same junctions. Researchers reported that naive, central memory and Treg TCRB repertoires appeared more similar in patients than in healthy donors. Moderate yet significant TCRB CDR3 shortening was seen in Type 1 diabetes patients in all four CD4+ subsets.

Reverse transcription of all isolated RNA meant that expressed TCRB transcripts were sequenced. Only in-frame clones appear in the TCRdb table, and some are missing; sequencing was by immunoSEQ multiplex PCR. The repertoire has about 640,000 clones, around 12% of them found once; the top ten carry approximately 0.11%. In this sample, this clone turned up a few times. Its target is unknown. The sequenced sample was naive CD4+ T cells from blood. This receptor was taken from a man aged 30-40 years with type 1 diabetes.

In nucleotides, the CDR3 is TGTGCCAGCAGTGCAGCCTACGAGCAGTACTTC. Its translation: CASSAAYEQYF. V is TRBV6-1 and J is TRBJ2-7, with D unclear. Germline V lookup: CDR1 MNHNS, CDR2 SASEGT. The CDR3 covers 11 residues. V shed 4 bases and J shed 2 bases, with 3 bases lying between them.